The 10 T cell receptor beta chains below were found in one sample sequenced in a study of shared clonotypes between healthy human individuals. Data came from immunoSEQ multiplex PCR; TCRdb stores just in-frame clones and leaves some out. The table includes millions of clones, roughly 95% detected once. The source material was naive CD4+ T cells sorted from blood. The subset is: CD45RA+ positively selected. Source of these receptors: a man aged 18-30 years in good health.

Points on this clone: Other DNA sequences from this sample encode an identical CDR3 as well. The CDR3, as DNA: TGTGCCATCAGTGAGTCTGGGGGGAGCAATCAGCCCCAGCATTTT. Translation gives CAISESGGSNQPQHF. This sequence joins TRBV10-3 and TRBJ1-5, with D maybe TRBD1 (5 bases). Per the germline V gene, CDR1 is ENHRY and CDR2 is SYGVKD. The ends were cut back, 0 bases at V and 1 base at J, with 7 bases in the middle. The CDR3 extends over 15 amino acids.

The chain links TRBV5-4 to TRBJ2-1, with 12 bases fitting TRBD1. The germline V gene encodes CDR1 SGHNT and CDR2 YYREEE (reference sequence). The CDR3 runs 15 residues. With V trimmed by 2 bases and J by 8 bases, 5 bases remained unmatched. CDR3 amino acids: CASSLSGQGAYEQFF. The CDR3 bases are TGTGCCAGCAGCTTATCGGGACAGGGGGCCTATGAGCAGTTCTTC.

The J gene is TRBJ1-2, the V gene TRBV27; tentatively, D is TRBD1 (5 bases). Trimming removed 0 bases at V and 6 bases at J, with 14 bases between. Germline CDR1 is MNHEY and CDR2 is SMNVEV (reference sequence). The CDR3 covers 15 residues. The CDR3 loop reads CASSLSPGQGHGYTF. CDR3 sequence (DNA): TGTGCCAGCAGTTTATCCCCGGGCCAGGGTCATGGCTACACCTTC.

The chain joins TRBV30 to TRBJ1-1, with a weak D call TRBD1 (5 bases). CDR1 GTSNPN and CDR2 SVGIG come from the germline V gene (reference sequence). V was trimmed by 3 bases and J by 1 base, leaving 9 bases between them. The length of the CDR3 is 13 residues. The CDR3 nucleotides are TGTGCCTGGAGCAGGGAGGGGAACACTGAAGCTTTCTTT. Encoded protein: CAWSREGNTEAFF.

The chain recombines TRBV11-2 with TRBJ1-3, with TRBD1 as a possible D gene (6 bases). Between the trimmed V and J ends, which lost 4 bases and 2 bases, there was a span of 12 bases. Germline loops: CDR1 SGHAT, CDR2 FQNNGV. The CDR3 spans 15 residues. This CDR3 is CASSSQGLPGNTIYF. DNA for the CDR3: TGTGCCAGCAGCTCTCAGGGGTTACCTGGAAACACCATATATTTT. Combining the CDR3 with reference TRBV11-2 and TRBJ1-3 gives the whole variable domain EAGVAQSPRYKIIEKRQSVAFWCNPISGHATLYWYQQILGQGPKLLIQFQNNGVVDDSQLPKDRFSAERLKGVDSTLKIQPAKLEDSAVYLCASSSQGLPGNTIYFGEGSWLTVV.

V and J are TRBV25-1 and TRBJ1-1; D perhaps matches TRBD1 (5 bases). Germline CDR1 is MGHDK and CDR2 is SYGVNS. The CDR3 runs to 14 residues. Trimming took off 6 bases at V and 3 bases at J, with 14 bases between the two ends. This CDR3 reads CASRPYLGDTEAFF. The CDR3, as DNA: TGTGCCAGCAGACCTTATCTGGGGGACACTGAAGCTTTCTTT. The whole variable domain, filled in from reference TRBV25-1 and TRBJ1-1, reads EADIYQTPRYLVIGTGKKITLECSQTMGHDKMYWYQQDPGMELHLIHYSYGVNSTEKGDLSSESTVSRIRTEHFPLTLESARPSHTSQYLCASRPYLGDTEAFFGQGTRLTVV.

The chain is built from TRBV5-6 and TRBJ2-2; 8 positions match TRBD1. The CDR3 runs to 13 residues. The V gene's germline CDR1 is SGHDT and CDR2 YYEEEE. The trim removed 4 bases at V and 7 bases at J, leaving 3 bases unmatched. CDR3 loop: CASSRTGFGELFF. The CDR3 DNA follows: TGTGCCAGCAGCAGGACAGGGTTCGGGGAGCTGTTTTTT.

The chain recombines TRBV11-2 with TRBJ1-3, with TRBD1 matching 8 bases. The CDR3 contains 17 residues. V was pared by 3 bases and J by 3 bases, with 10 bases of the junction left unmatched. Germline CDR1 SGHAT, CDR2 FQNNGV. The CDR3 DNA reads TGTGCCAGCAGCTTTGGACAGGGAGGACAATTTGGAAACACCATATATTTT. It yields the protein CASSFGQGGQFGNTIYF.

This clone appeared a single time. Other DNA sequences within the sample encode an identical CDR3. The V call is TRBV6-5, the J call TRBJ1-2; D perhaps matches TRBD1 (6 bases). The V and J ends lost 5 bases and 3 bases respectively, with 10 bases between them. The CDR3 consists of 13 residues. CDR1 and CDR2 (germline): MNHEY, SVGAGI. This CDR3 is CASSLQGDYGYTF. The CDR3, as DNA: TGTGCCAGCAGTCTACAGGGCGACTATGGCTACACCTTC.

This clone was detected once. The chain has TRBV2 and TRBJ2-5; 10 positions agree with TRBD1. There are 14 residues in the CDR3. V shed 3 bases, J shed 5 bases, and the junction held 3 bases outside the gene matches. CDR1 SNHLY and CDR2 FYNNEI come from the germline V gene. The CDR3 DNA sequence: TGTGCCAGCAGTGACGGGACAGGGGACGAGACCCAGTACTTC. It specifies CASSDGTGDETQYF.